The 18 T cell receptor beta chains in this list originate from one sample, sequenced in a study of blood T cells in healthy people across ages. The use of a sample-barcoded 5' primer and a J-beta primer mix characterized a second PCR of roughly 6 to 11 cycles. In TCRdb, the 5' RACE reads were re-called with MiXCR into one record per CDR3 protein. The sample lists a few hundred thousand distinct CDR3 sequences, roughly a quarter seen once, with over 3.5% in the top ten. Separately, the same data were catalogued under a study of T cells of mothers and their children.

Material: blood. The receptor source for this set is a boy aged 2 to 9 in good health.

The V call is TRBV6-6, the J call TRBJ2-5; TRBD1 agrees at 7 bases. Germline trimming cut 0 bases from V and 4 bases from J; bases unmatched to any gene: 5. The germline V gene has CDR1 MNHNY and CDR2 SVGAGI (reference sequence). The CDR3 runs to 15 residues. The CDR3 loop is CASSYSGTVRETQYF. For the CDR3, the DNA is TGTGCCAGCAGTTACTCCGGGACAGTGAGAGAGACCCAGTACTTC.

As to this clonotype: A read error may produce the germline difference seen at one junction end. The V call is TRBV5-8, the J call TRBJ2-5, with 12 bases identical to TRBD2. Germline lookup yields CDR1 SGHTS and CDR2 YDEGEE. CDR3 length: 15 residues. CDR3 residues: CASSGELAGGPIGNF. The CDR3 DNA reads as TGTGCCAGCAGCGGGGAACTAGCGGGGGGCCCCATAGGAAACTTC.

The V call is TRBV12-3 or TRBV12-4, the J call TRBJ1-1; D not certain. V dropped 2 bases and J dropped 8 bases, with 9 bases sitting between them. The CDR3 totals 12 residues. Here the CDR3 reads CASSLLSGEAFF. In DNA, the CDR3 is TGTGCCAGCAGTTTATTGTCGGGAGAAGCTTTCTTT.

This chain connects TRBV14 to TRBJ1-1; the D gene is possibly TRBD1 (5 bases). With 3 bases removed from V and 4 bases from J, the gap between germline ends came to 9 bases. From germline, CDR1 is SGHDN and CDR2 FVKESK. The CDR3 loop spans 13 amino acids. Written as DNA, the CDR3 is TGTGCCAGCAGCCAGACCCAGGGCACTGAAGCTTTCTTT. Translated: CASSQTQGTEAFF.

V is TRBV5-1 and J is TRBJ2-3, with 7 bases matching TRBD2. CDR1 and CDR2 from the germline V gene are SGHRS and YFSETQ. With 4 bases clipped from V and 2 bases from J, the junction kept 13 bases outside the gene matches. CDR3 length: 17 residues. The CDR3 protein is CASSLRTRTGFTDTQYF. As DNA, the CDR3 is TGCGCCAGCAGCCTCCGGACTAGGACGGGCTTCACAGATACGCAGTATTTT.

The chain employs TRBV10-1 and TRBJ2-7; TRBD1 matches at 9 bases. Looked up from germline, CDR1 is WNHNN and CDR2 is SYGVQD (reference sequence). J was trimmed by 0 bases and V by 7 bases; bases with no gene match: 4. The CDR3 totals 14 residues. The CDR3 region is CASMEDRGSYEQYF. In DNA form, the CDR3 reads TGCGCCAGCATGGAGGACAGGGGCTCCTACGAGCAGTACTTC.

This clonotype was picked up many times. CDR3 sequence (DNA): TGTGCCAGCAGTGAATTAGCGGCGACAGATACGCAGTATTTT. This codes for CASSELAATDTQYF. This rearrangement joins TRBV2 to TRBJ2-3; TRBD2 is a possible D gene (6 bases). CDR1 and CDR2 (germline): SNHLY, FYNNEI. V dropped 2 bases and J dropped 3 bases, with 9 bases sitting between them. The CDR3 is made up of 14 amino acids.

This clonotype showed up just a few times. The chain recombines TRBV6-5 with TRBJ2-3, with 8 bases aligning to TRBD2. This CDR3 has 15 residues. Trimming removed 8 bases from V and 3 bases from J; junction bases left unmatched: 10. Germline lookup yields CDR1 MNHEY and CDR2 SVGAGI. Here the CDR3 DNA reads TGTGCCAGCCAATTGACCGGGACTAGGACAGATACGCAGTATTTT. Amino acids: CASQLTGTRTDTQYF.

The chain has TRBV28 and TRBJ1-2; tentative D call: TRBD1 (6 bases). CDR3 length: 13 amino acids. Germline V gene sequence: CDR1 MDHEN, CDR2 SYDVKM. V was shortened by 2 bases and J by 6 bases, with 10 bases between the two germline ends. The CDR3 loop is CASSLTGYHGYTF. The CDR3 DNA reads as TGTGCCAGCAGTTTAACAGGGTACCATGGCTACACCTTC.

Turning to this clonotype: Relative to the germline gene, one junction end is altered; a read error may explain this. V and J are TRBV12-3 or TRBV12-4 and TRBJ2-3, with a weak D call TRBD2 (5 bases). This CDR3 has 14 amino acids. CDR3 protein: CASSPILGPDAQYF. CDR3 sequence (DNA): TGTGCCAGCAGTCCCATACTAGGCCCAGATGCGCAGTATTTT.

The table lists this clonotype with many counts. The chain uses TRBV6-5 and TRBJ1-1; D may be TRBD1 (5 bases). The length of the CDR3 is 13 residues. V lost 2 bases to trimming and J lost 5 bases, with 9 bases between them. Germline V gene data show CDR1 as MNHEY and CDR2 as SVGAGI. The CDR3 region has the DNA TGTGCCAGCAGTTACGGGGGGGGGACTGAAGCTTTCTTT. Residues: CASSYGGGTEAFF.

The table lists this clonotype with many counts. This chain links TRBV4-3 with TRBJ2-5, with a tentative D call TRBD2 (6 bases). The length of the CDR3 is 18 residues. The V gene lost 0 bases and the J gene lost 0 bases, with 17 bases spanning the gap. CDR1 is LGHNA and CDR2 is YSLEER in the germline V gene. The CDR3 region is CASSQDLGRAGYQETQYF. The CDR3 nucleotides are TGCGCCAGCAGCCAAGATCTAGGCCGGGCGGGATACCAAGAGACCCAGTACTTC.

The genes are TRBV19 and TRBJ2-5; D is uncertain. The CDR3 is 15 residues long. Trimming cost V 1 base and J 2 bases, with 11 bases left between them. The germline V gene has CDR1 LNHDA and CDR2 SQIVND (reference sequence). CDR3 DNA: TGTGCCAGTAGTATAGGCTGGGCAGGACAAGAGACCCAGTACTTC. This gives the protein CASSIGWAGQETQYF.

The chain combines TRBV29-1 with TRBJ1-4; the D is unclear. This CDR3 contains 14 residues. V lost 3 bases to trimming and J lost 3 bases, with 11 bases between them. The germline CDR1 and CDR2 sequences are SQVTM and ANQGSEA. CDR3 DNA: TGCAGCGTTGAGGTTGGCAGAGCTAATGAAAAACTGTTTTTT. Protein sequence: CSVEVGRANEKLFF.

This clonotype occurred a few times. The gene calls are TRBV4-3 and TRBJ1-6; TRBD1 matches at 9 bases. This CDR3 spans 17 amino acids. The germline V gene has CDR1 LGHNA and CDR2 YSLEER. V was pared by 1 base and J by 5 bases, with 6 bases of the junction left unmatched. In DNA form, the CDR3 reads TGCGCCAGCAGCCAAGCTTACCGGGACAGGGATAATTCACCCCTCCACTTT. Its protein product is CASSQAYRDRDNSPLHF.

This clonotype showed up many times. V and J are TRBV3-1 and TRBJ2-5; D is unresolved. The ends were cut back, 4 bases at V and 5 bases at J, with 8 bases in the middle. Germline CDR1 is LGHDT and CDR2 is YNNKEL (reference sequence). The CDR3 consists of 12 residues. Here the CDR3 reads CASSLLVETQYF. The CDR3 bases are TGTGCCAGCAGCCTCTTGGTGGAGACCCAGTACTTC.

The rearrangement links TRBV28 to TRBJ1-6; D perhaps matches TRBD1 (5 bases). The germline V gene encodes CDR1 MDHEN and CDR2 SYDVKM. V lost 2 bases, J lost 0 bases, and 14 bases lay in between. This CDR3 is built from 18 residues. The CDR3 sequence: CASSLGGTGSSYNSPLHF. The DNA for the CDR3 is TGTGCCAGCAGTTTAGGGGGGACCGGCAGCTCCTATAATTCACCCCTCCACTTT.

The chain carries TRBV14 and TRBJ2-1; D remains unclear. V was pared by 1 base and J by 3 bases, with 13 bases between. CDR3 size: 16 residues. Germline CDR1 SGHDN, CDR2 FVKESK. The CDR3 DNA reads TGTGCCAGCAGCCAAGTCGGGCCTGCCCTCTACAATGAGCAGTTCTTC. This encodes CASSQVGPALYNEQFF.